These 5 T cell receptor beta chains came from one sample sequenced in a study of technical replicates of blood from four donors. TCRdb's copy holds only in-frame clones and misses some; the assay was immunoSEQ multiplex PCR. Among about 56,000 clones listed, roughly 93% were seen once. Specimen: PBMCs. Receptor source: a human donor in good health. Some clones in this sample may be carry-over from other donors' samples.

The J gene is TRBJ1-1, the V gene TRBV5-1; a possible D gene is TRBD1 (6 bases). Trimming shortened V by 0 bases and J by 1 base, and 16 bases separated the two germline ends. This CDR3 has 17 amino acids. Germline loops: CDR1 SGHRS, CDR2 YFSETQ. The CDR3 DNA reads as TGCGCCAGCAGCTTGGAGGGGGGGCGTGGCGCGAACACTGAAGCTTTCTTT. Amino acid sequence: CASSLEGGRGANTEAFF.

In its sample, this clone was seen once. This sequence joins TRBV19 and TRBJ2-1; 9 positions match TRBD2. V dropped 5 bases and J dropped 10; count of bases not matched to a gene: 6. This CDR3 spans 13 amino acids. Germline V gene lookup returns CDR1 LNHDA and CDR2 SQIVND (reference sequence). The CDR3 DNA is TGTGCCAGTAGTTGGCGGGAGGGTAGCGAGCAGTTCTTC. Protein product: CASSWREGSEQFF.

V and J are TRBV7-6 and TRBJ1-5; TRBD1 matches 8 bases. V was pared by 5 bases and J by 2 bases, with 5 bases of the junction left unmatched. In germline, CDR1 is SGHVS, CDR2 FNYEAQ. This CDR3 is built from 15 residues. The CDR3 here is CASSRGQGGNQPQHF. The CDR3 region has the DNA TGTGCCAGCAGCCGCGGACAGGGTGGCAATCAGCCCCAGCATTTT. The variable domain in full, completed from reference TRBV7-6 and TRBJ1-5, reads GAGVSQSPRYKVTKRGQDVALRCDPISGHVSLYWYRQALGQGPEFLTYFNYEAQQDKSGLPNDRFSAERPEGSISTLTIQRTEQRDSAMYRCASSRGQGGNQPQHFGDGTRLSIL.

The chain has TRBV12-5 and TRBJ2-3; 10 positions agree with TRBD2. V gave up 4 bases and J gave up 0 bases; unmatched junction bases: 16. CDR3 length: 20 residues. CDR1 is LGHNT, CDR2 FRNRAP, per germline. CDR3 protein: CASGSHRSGGLLASTDTQYF. Written as DNA, the CDR3 is TGTGCTAGTGGTTCCCATCGTAGCGGGGGGCTGTTGGCGAGCACAGATACGCAGTATTTT.

The chain uses TRBV9 and TRBJ1-2; D unclear. V lost 0 bases and J 7 bases, leaving 13 bases between the germline ends. This CDR3 is built from 14 residues. The germline V gene encodes CDR1 SGDLS and CDR2 YYNGEE. The CDR3 bases are TGTGCCAGCAGCGTAGGTTCAGGTTATGGTGGCTACACCTTC. Encoded protein: CASSVGSGYGGYTF.